One sample yielded the 21 T cell receptor beta chains listed below, sequenced in a study of cytomegalovirus exposure and HLA in healthy donors. In the PCR, 60 Vbeta and 13 Jbeta primers were used. Sequencing used immunoSEQ multiplex PCR; TCRdb keeps in-frame clones, though not all of them. The data contain roughly 43,000 clones, around 62% of them singletons. Source material: PBMCs. The receptors were sampled from a human donor in good health.

CDR3: CASSLFLAGGYNEQFF. The DNA of the CDR3 is TGTGCCAGCAGCTTGTTCCTAGCGGGGGGCTACAATGAGCAGTTCTTC. The rearrangement links TRBV5-6 to TRBJ2-1; 11 bases align to TRBD2. Trimming cost V 1 base and J 3 bases; bases outside gene matches: 3. The CDR3 has 16 residues. Germline V lookup: CDR1 SGHDT, CDR2 YYEEEE. Supplemented by reference TRBV5-6 and TRBJ2-1, the full variable domain reads DAGVTQSPTHLIKTRGQQVTLRCSPKSGHDTVSWYQQALGQGPQFIFQYYEEEERQRGNFPDRFSGHQFPNYSSELNVNALLLGDSALYLCASSLFLAGGYNEQFFGPGTRLTVL.

The rearrangement links TRBV29-1 to TRBJ1-2; D gene uncertain. Germline V gene lookup returns CDR1 SQVTM and CDR2 ANQGSEA. Trimming stripped 0 bases from V and 6 bases from J, with 2 bases between. This CDR3 comprises 10 residues. CDR3 amino acids: CSVEDNGYTF. The CDR3 DNA reads TGCAGCGTTGAAGATAATGGCTACACCTTC.

The chain couples TRBV11-3 to TRBJ2-3, with 8 positions matching TRBD2. The CDR3 has 14 residues. V dropped 5 bases and J dropped 4; count of bases not matched to a gene: 5. Germline assignment: CDR1 SGHNT and CDR2 YENEEA. CDR3 coding DNA: TGTGCCAGCAGCGACGGACTAGCCTCAGATACGCAGTATTTT. The encoded protein is CASSDGLASDTQYF.

The chain recombines TRBV29-1 with TRBJ1-2; maybe TRBD1 (5 bases). The V gene's germline CDR1 is SQVTM and CDR2 ANQGSEA. The CDR3 runs 13 residues. Trimming pared 3 bases from V and 5 bases from J, leaving 13 bases between. CDR3 nucleotide sequence: TGCAGCGTTGAGGGGACTGGATCGTATGGCTACACCTTC. Protein sequence: CSVEGTGSYGYTF.

V usage is TRBV19 and J usage is TRBJ1-2; a possible D gene is TRBD1 (6 bases). The CDR3 runs to 14 residues. Germline V gene data show CDR1 as LNHDA and CDR2 as SQIVND (reference sequence). V dropped 6 bases and J dropped 8 bases, with 19 bases sitting between them. For the CDR3, the DNA is TGTGCCAGTAGCCAGGGGTGGCTAGGGTTCGGCTACACCTTC. This codes for CASSQGWLGFGYTF.

This clone was seen a handful of times. This chain uses TRBV11-2 with TRBJ1-2, with D possibly matching TRBD1 (5 bases). Trimming cost V 3 bases and J 8 bases, with 13 bases left between them. CDR3 size: 13 residues. Germline V gives CDR1 SGHAT, CDR2 FQNNGV. CDR3 region: CASSLSGAGGYTF. In DNA, the CDR3 is TGTGCCAGCAGCTTGTCTGGGGCTGGAGGCTACACCTTC.

In its sample, this clone was seen a few times. The chain is built from TRBV28 and TRBJ2-5; 7 nucleotides agree with TRBD2. The junction had 4 bases not matched to a gene; V was cut back by 5 bases and J by 1 base. CDR3 length: 14 residues. Germline lookup yields CDR1 MDHEN and CDR2 SYDVKM. The chain's CDR3 is CASSVKRGQETQYF. The DNA of the CDR3 is TGTGCCAGCAGTGTCAAGCGGGGCCAAGAGACCCAGTACTTC.

This clone was seen more than once but under ten times. V is TRBV21-1 and J is TRBJ2-7; the table's D call, TRBD2, was not checked against the DNA. TRBV21-1 is flagged as a pseudogene. The CDR3 covers 16 residues. The CDR3 DNA reads TGTGCCAGCAGCAAGCCCCTAAGATACCTTGCCTACGAGCAGTACTTC. This gives the protein CASSKPLRYLAYEQYF.

The chain uses TRBV5-1 and TRBJ2-7; weak D call: TRBD2 (5 bases). V was pared by 0 bases and J by 7 bases, with 8 bases between. CDR3 size: 12 residues. The V gene's germline CDR1 is SGHRS and CDR2 YFSETQ. The CDR3 DNA follows: TGCGCCAGCAGCTTGGCCGGACTTGAGCAGTACTTC. Translation: CASSLAGLEQYF.

This clone appeared a few times. The CDR3 DNA reads as TGTGCCAGCAGCTCCACAAAGCGGGGGGGCGGAAATGAGCAGTTCTTC. It translates to CASSSTKRGGGNEQFF. The chain combines TRBV7-8 with TRBJ2-1; TRBD2 matches 10 bases. The CDR3 is made up of 16 amino acids. V dropped 4 bases and J dropped 7; count of bases not matched to a gene: 10. Germline V gene data show CDR1 as SGHVS and CDR2 as FQNEAQ.

This clone was seen more than once but under ten times. The chain carries TRBV4-1 and TRBJ2-5; 8 bases are shared with TRBD1. Germline V gene sequence: CDR1 MGHRA, CDR2 YSYEKL. Germline trimming cut 2 bases from V and 4 bases from J; bases unmatched to any gene: 6. The CDR3 sequence is 15 residues long. The CDR3 loop is CASSQTGGRRETQYF. As DNA, the CDR3 is TGCGCCAGCAGCCAAACAGGGGGGCGACGAGAGACCCAGTACTTC.

The V and J genes are TRBV9 and TRBJ2-7; no definite D call. The CDR3 has 14 residues. The germline V gene has CDR1 SGDLS and CDR2 YYNGEE. Trimming left V 2 bases short and J 3 bases short, with 12 bases between. The CDR3 DNA reads TGTGCCAGCAGCGTCAGCTCGGCAGGCTACGAGCAGTACTTC. Protein sequence: CASSVSSAGYEQYF.

The rearrangement joins TRBV6-5 to TRBJ2-7; 10 nucleotides align to TRBD2. With 0 bases clipped from V and 4 bases from J, the junction kept 6 bases outside the gene matches. Germline CDR1 MNHEY, CDR2 SVGAGI. The CDR3 contains 16 residues. The CDR3 sequence: CASSYSPSGGAYEQYF. Written as DNA, the CDR3 is TGTGCCAGCAGTTACTCGCCTAGCGGGGGTGCTTACGAGCAGTACTTC.

CDR3 amino acids: CASGQSFYGYTF. The CDR3 nucleotides are TGTGCCAGCGGACAGTCTTTCTATGGCTACACCTTC. The chain recombines TRBV6-1 with TRBJ1-2; D may be TRBD1 (6 bases). Trimming removed 8 bases from V and 4 bases from J, with 11 bases in between. Germline-derived CDR1 and CDR2 are MNHNS and SASEGT. This CDR3 region has 12 residues.

The V and J genes are TRBV9 and TRBJ2-2; D unresolved. CDR1 and CDR2 from the germline V gene are SGDLS and YYNGEE. V lost 0 bases and J lost 4, with 7 bases in between. This CDR3 spans 14 amino acids. The CDR3 region is CASSVVWSTGELFF. CDR3 in DNA: TGTGCCAGCAGCGTAGTATGGAGCACCGGGGAGCTGTTTTTT.

V is TRBV11-2 and J is TRBJ1-1, with D perhaps matching TRBD1 (5 bases). Per the germline V gene, CDR1 is SGHAT and CDR2 is FQNNGV. CDR3 length: 15 amino acids. V lost 5 bases, J lost 0 bases, and 13 bases lay in between. DNA for the CDR3: TGTGCCAGCAGCCTCGCCGGGGGTATGAACACTGAAGCTTTCTTT. This sequence encodes CASSLAGGMNTEAFF.

This rearrangement joins TRBV7-2 to TRBJ2-7; 7 bases are shared with TRBD2. The CDR3 sequence is 14 residues long. V trimming: 5 bases; J trimming: 4 bases; junction bases outside the gene matches: 8. Per the germline V gene, CDR1 is SGHTA and CDR2 is FQGNSA. For the CDR3, the DNA is TGTGCCAGCAGCCCGGGCGGGGGAAATTACGAGCAGTACTTC. Translation gives CASSPGGGNYEQYF.

The chain has TRBV2 and TRBJ2-1; 7 bases match TRBD2. V gave up 3 bases and J gave up 8 bases; unmatched junction bases: 7. The CDR3 contains 14 residues. CDR1 SNHLY and CDR2 FYNNEI come from the germline V gene. CDR3 bases: TGTGCCAGCAGTGAGCCGACTAGCAACGATGAGCAGTTCTTC. It is translated as CASSEPTSNDEQFF.

This clone was counted a single time. V usage is TRBV4-1 and J usage is TRBJ1-5; D is unclear. CDR3 length equals 15 residues. The V end was cut by 2 bases, the J end by 2 bases, with 10 bases between. Germline CDR1 is MGHRA and CDR2 is YSYEKL. The CDR3 spells CASSQYTTGNQPQHF. Written as DNA, the CDR3 is TGCGCCAGCAGCCAATATACCACAGGCAATCAGCCCCAGCATTTT.

In its sample, this clone was seen a few times. The CDR3 DNA follows: TGTGCCAGCTCACCAACGGTCGCGGCGGGGGAGACCCAGTACTTC. Translated: CASSPTVAAGETQYF. The rearrangement links TRBV18 to TRBJ2-5; D perhaps matches TRBD2 (6 bases). The CDR3 runs 15 residues. V was shortened by 2 bases and J by 5 bases, with 15 bases between the two germline ends. Per the germline V gene, CDR1 is KGHSH and CDR2 is LQKENI.

The rearrangement uses TRBV2 and TRBJ2-7, with no clear D. In germline, CDR1 is SNHLY, CDR2 FYNNEI. Trimming removed 5 bases from V and 6 bases from J, with 11 bases in between. The CDR3 loop spans 12 amino acids. The CDR3 coding sequence is TGTGCCAGCAGTTTCGATCTAGGCGAGCAGTACTTC. Residues: CASSFDLGEQYF.